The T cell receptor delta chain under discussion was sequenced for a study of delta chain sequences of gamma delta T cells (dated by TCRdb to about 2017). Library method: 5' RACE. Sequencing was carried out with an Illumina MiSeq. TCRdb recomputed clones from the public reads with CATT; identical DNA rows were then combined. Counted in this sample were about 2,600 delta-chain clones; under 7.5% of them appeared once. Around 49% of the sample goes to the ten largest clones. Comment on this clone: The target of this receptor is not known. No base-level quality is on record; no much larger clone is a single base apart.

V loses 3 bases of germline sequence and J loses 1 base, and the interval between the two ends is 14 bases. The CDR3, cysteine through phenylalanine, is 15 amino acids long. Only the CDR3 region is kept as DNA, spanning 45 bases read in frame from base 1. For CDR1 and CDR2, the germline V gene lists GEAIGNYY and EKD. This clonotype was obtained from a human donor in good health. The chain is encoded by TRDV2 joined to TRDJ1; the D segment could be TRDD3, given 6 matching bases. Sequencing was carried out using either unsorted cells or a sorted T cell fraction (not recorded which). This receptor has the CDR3 CACDPIGDPTDKLIF. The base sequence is TGTGCCTGTGACCCGATTGGGGATCCCACCGATAAACTCATCTTT.